The T cell receptor beta chain under discussion was sequenced for a study of T-cell memory formation after mild COVID-19. Whole-study context: TCR clusters showed largely donor specificity. General study points: Clones contracting over day 15 to 85 were CD4/CD8 balanced, with later expanders leaning CD4+. Proof of SARS-CoV-2 specificity was absent for the second-wave clones that crested on day 37. Pre-infection memory harbored some responding clones, suggesting cross-reactive memory joined.

One entry per CDR3 protein results from TCRdb running MiXCR on the 5' RACE reads. The sample consists of fewer than 650,000 distinct CDR3 sequences, about a fifth of them appearing once. This clonotype has a handful of counts. Its antigen is currently unknown. This CDR3 spans 14 amino acids. Germline assignment: CDR1 KGHDR and CDR2 SFDVKD. Between the trimmed V and J ends, which lost 2 bases and 5 bases, there was a span of 12 bases. The V gene is TRBV24-1, the J gene TRBJ2-7; D gene uncertain. The receptor was isolated from an adult woman who had mild COVID-19 (a few samples of this study predate the infection). Cell type and time point are not known. The sample consisted of PBMCs or a T cell subset sorted from them (not recorded which). DNA of the CDR3: TGTGCCACCAGTGATTCCAGGACGGCGAACGAGCAGTACTTC. Translated, it gives CATSDSRTANEQYF.